These T cell receptor beta chains were read from a single sample in a study of blood T cell repertoires in COVID-19. The data were produced by immunoSEQ multiplex PCR, yet TCRdb's version contains in-frame clones alone and is incomplete. The profile shows 75,000 to 95,000 clones, approximately 82% of them singletons. The specimen sequenced was peripheral blood. These receptors were taken from a man between 60 and 75 years old with acute or convalescent COVID-19. The CDR3 runs from the conserved cysteine through the conserved F or W. The D gene is left open where the match is weak. Clone sizes are given selectively: once, few, many, or a class where the clone is expanded.

>TRBJ1-4|NA|TRBV28|NA
TGTGCCAGCAGTTTTCCGGGGGAGGGGGAAAAACTGTTTTTT
CASSFPGEGEKLFF
>TRBJ2-1|NA|TRBV7-2|NA
TGTGCCAGCCGGAAAACGGGGGGCCGATCCTACAATGAGCAGTTCTTC
CASRKTGGRSYNEQFF
>TRBJ2-2|NA|TRBV28|NA
TGTGCCAGCAGTTCCCCCTCAGAGGCGGGGGAGCTGTTTTTT
CASSSPSEAGELFF
>TRBJ1-1|NA|TRBV27|NA
TGTGCCAGCAGTTTTAGCGGGAGGACCACTGAAGCTTTCTTT
CASSFSGRTTEAFF
>TRBJ1-2|few|TRBV2|TRBD1
TGTGCCAGCATGCGGCAGGGGGACTATGGCTACACCTTC
CASMRQGDYGYTF
>TRBJ2-5|NA|TRBV5-1|NA
TGCGCCAGCAGCATGGTCTCGGAGGGGACCCAGTACTTC
CASSMVSEGTQYF
>TRBJ1-6|NA|TRBV19|NA
TGTGCCAGTAGTATAGAAGCGAGGCGGAGGGGCGCTTCACCCCTCCACTTT
CASSIEARRRGASPLHF
>TRBJ1-2|NA|TRBV7-8|NA
TGTGCCAGCAGCTTATTCGAGCGGCTTGGCTACACCTTC
CASSLFERLGYTF
>TRBJ2-3|NA|TRBV18|NA
TGTGCCAGCTCACCCGGAGAAGGCACAGATACGCAGTATTTT
CASSPGEGTDTQYF
>TRBJ1-2|few|TRBV2|NA
TGTGCCAGCAGAGAACTTACAGGGTATCGTGGCTACACCTTC
CASRELTGYRGYTF
>TRBJ1-1|once|TRBV7-2|NA
TGTGCCAGCAGCCCCCATGAGGGGGTCGGAGCTTTCTTT
CASSPHEGVGAFF
>TRBJ2-3|NA|TRBV11-2|NA
TGTGCCAGCAGCTTATCGGATACGCAGTATTTT
CASSLSDTQYF
>TRBJ2-1|NA|TRBV7-9|TRBD2
TGTGCCAGCAGCTTGGTAGGGACTAGCGAGCAGTTCTTC
CASSLVGTSEQFF
>TRBJ1-1|NA|TRBV2|NA
TGTGCCAGCAGTGAAGCCGGTGCTGAAGCTTTCTTT
CASSEAGAEAFF
>TRBJ1-1|NA|TRBV18|NA
TGTGCCAGCTCCGCGGGTTGGCAGGATACTGAAGCTTTCTTT
CASSAGWQDTEAFF
>TRBJ2-3|NA|TRBV5-4|NA
TGTGCCAGCAGCTTGGGTTCCAGGTACCTCGGGGCAGATACGCAGTATTTT
CASSLGSRYLGADTQYF
>TRBJ1-4|once|TRBV5-1|TRBD1
TGCGCCAGCAGACCGACAGGGTTGGCTGAAAAACTGTTTTTT
CASRPTGLAEKLFF
>TRBJ2-3|NA|TRBV4-1|NA
TGCGCCAGCAGCCAAGTATCAGCGGCTGGGAGCACAGATACGCAGTATTTT
CASSQVSAAGSTDTQYF
>TRBJ2-1|once|TRBV5-1|NA
TGCGCCAGCAGCTCGAGACGGGACACCCCTTACAATGAGCAGTTCTTC
CASSSRRDTPYNEQFF